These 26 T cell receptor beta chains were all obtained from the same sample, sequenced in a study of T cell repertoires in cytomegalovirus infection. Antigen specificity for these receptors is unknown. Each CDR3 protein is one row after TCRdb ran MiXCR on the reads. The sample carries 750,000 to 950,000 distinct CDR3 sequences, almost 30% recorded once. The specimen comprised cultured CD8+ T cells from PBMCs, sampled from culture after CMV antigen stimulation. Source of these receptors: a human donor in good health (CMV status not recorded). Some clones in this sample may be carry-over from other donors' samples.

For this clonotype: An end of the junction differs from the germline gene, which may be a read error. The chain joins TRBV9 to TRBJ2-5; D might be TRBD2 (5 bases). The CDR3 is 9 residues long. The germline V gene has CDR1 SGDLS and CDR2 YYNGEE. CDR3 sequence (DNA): TGTGCCAGCAGCGTAGGGGAGAACTTC. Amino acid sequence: CASSVGENF.

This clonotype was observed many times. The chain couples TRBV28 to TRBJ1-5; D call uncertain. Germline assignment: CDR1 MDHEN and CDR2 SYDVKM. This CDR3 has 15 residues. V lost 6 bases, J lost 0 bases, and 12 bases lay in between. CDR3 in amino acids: CASSRTTTSNQPQHF. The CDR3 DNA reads TGTGCCAGCAGCAGAACAACGACTAGCAATCAGCCCCAGCATTTT.

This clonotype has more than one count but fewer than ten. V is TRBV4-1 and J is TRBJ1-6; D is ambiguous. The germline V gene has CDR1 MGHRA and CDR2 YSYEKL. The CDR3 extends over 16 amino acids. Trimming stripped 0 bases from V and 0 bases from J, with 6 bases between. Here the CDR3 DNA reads TGCGCCAGCAGCCAAGACCGCCTCTCCTATAATTCACCCCTCCACTTT. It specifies CASSQDRLSYNSPLHF.

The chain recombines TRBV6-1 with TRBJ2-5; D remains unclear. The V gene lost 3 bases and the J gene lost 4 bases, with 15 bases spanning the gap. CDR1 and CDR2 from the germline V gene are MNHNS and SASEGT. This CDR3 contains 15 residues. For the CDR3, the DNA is TGTGCCAGCAGTGATACCCGGGCCGCCCGAGAGACCCAGTACTTC. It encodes CASSDTRAARETQYF.

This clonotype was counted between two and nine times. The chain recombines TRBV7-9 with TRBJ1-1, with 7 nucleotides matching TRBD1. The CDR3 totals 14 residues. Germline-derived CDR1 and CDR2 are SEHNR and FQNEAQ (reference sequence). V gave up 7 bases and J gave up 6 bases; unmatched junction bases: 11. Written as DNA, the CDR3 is TGTGCCAGCACGGGGGGGCAGGGGGTGTCTGAAGCTTTCTTT. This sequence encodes CASTGGQGVSEAFF.

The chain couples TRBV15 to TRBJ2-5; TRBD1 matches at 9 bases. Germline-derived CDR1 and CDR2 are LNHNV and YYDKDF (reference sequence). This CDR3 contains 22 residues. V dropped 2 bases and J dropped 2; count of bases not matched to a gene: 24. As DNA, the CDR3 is TGTGCCACCAGCAGACCGAATTTAATATCCGGGACAGGGAGGAAGGGACAAGAGACCCAGTACTTC. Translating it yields CATSRPNLISGTGRKGQETQYF.

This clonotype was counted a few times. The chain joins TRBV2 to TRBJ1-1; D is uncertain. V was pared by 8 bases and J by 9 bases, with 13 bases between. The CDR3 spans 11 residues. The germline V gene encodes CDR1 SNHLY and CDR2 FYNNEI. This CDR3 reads CASPVHLKAFF. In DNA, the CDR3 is TGTGCCAGCCCGGTCCATTTAAAAGCTTTCTTT.

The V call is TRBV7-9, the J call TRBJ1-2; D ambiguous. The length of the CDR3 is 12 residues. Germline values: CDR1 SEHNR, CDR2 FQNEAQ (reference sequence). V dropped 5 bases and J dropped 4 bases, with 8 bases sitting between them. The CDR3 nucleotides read TGTGCCAGCAGCCGCCCACCCTATGGCTACACCTTC. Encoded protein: CASSRPPYGYTF.

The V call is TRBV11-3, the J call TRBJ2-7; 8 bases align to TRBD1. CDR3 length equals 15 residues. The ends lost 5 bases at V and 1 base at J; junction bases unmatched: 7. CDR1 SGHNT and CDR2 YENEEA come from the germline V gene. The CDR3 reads CASSIWTGSSYEQYF. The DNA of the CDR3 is TGTGCCAGCAGCATCTGGACAGGGTCATCCTACGAGCAGTACTTC. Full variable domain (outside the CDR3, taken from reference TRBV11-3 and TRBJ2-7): EAGVVQSPRYKIIEKKQPVAFWCNPISGHNTLYWYLQNLGQGPELLIRYENEEAVDDSQLPKDRFSAERLKGVDSTLKIQPAELGDSAVYLCASSIWTGSSYEQYFGPGTRLTVT.

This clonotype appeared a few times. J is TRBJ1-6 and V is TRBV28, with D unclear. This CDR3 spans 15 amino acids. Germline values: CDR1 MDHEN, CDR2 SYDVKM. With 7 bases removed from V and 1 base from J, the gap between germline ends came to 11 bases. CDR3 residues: CASNRIASYNSPLHF. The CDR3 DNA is TGTGCCAGCAACCGGATAGCGTCCTATAATTCACCCCTCCACTTT.

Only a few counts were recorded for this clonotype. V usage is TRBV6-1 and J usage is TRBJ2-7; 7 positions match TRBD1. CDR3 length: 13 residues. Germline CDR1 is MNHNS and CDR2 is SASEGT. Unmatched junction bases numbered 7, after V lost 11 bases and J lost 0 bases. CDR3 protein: CASTGQLSYEQYF. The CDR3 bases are TGTGCCTCTACGGGACAGCTCTCCTACGAGCAGTACTTC.

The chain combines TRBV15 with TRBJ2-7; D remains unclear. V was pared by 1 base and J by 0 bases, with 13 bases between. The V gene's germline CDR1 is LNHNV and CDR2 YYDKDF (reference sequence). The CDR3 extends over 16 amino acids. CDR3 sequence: CATSRGPIPGSYEQYF. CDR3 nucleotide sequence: TGTGCCACCAGCAGAGGCCCAATTCCTGGCTCCTACGAGCAGTACTTC.

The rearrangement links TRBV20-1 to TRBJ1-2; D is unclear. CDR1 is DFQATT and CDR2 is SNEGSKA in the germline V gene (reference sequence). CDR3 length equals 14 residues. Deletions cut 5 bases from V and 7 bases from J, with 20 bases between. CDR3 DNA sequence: TGCAGTGCTCCTTCGACCGACCTCGCGGGTGGCTACACCTTC. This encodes CSAPSTDLAGGYTF.

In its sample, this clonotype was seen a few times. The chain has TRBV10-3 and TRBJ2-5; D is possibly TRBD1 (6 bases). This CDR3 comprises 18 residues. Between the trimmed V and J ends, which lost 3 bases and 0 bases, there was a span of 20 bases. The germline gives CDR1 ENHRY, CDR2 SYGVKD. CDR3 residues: CAISDPSEGGTHQETQYF. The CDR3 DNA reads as TGTGCCATCAGTGATCCATCAGAAGGGGGTACTCACCAAGAGACCCAGTACTTC.

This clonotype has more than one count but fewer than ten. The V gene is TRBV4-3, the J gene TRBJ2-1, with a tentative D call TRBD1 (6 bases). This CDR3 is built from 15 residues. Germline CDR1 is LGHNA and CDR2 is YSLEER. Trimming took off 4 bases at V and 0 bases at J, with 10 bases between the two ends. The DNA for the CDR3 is TGCGCCAGCAGCCGGGACACGAGCTCCTACAATGAGCAGTTCTTC. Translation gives CASSRDTSSYNEQFF.

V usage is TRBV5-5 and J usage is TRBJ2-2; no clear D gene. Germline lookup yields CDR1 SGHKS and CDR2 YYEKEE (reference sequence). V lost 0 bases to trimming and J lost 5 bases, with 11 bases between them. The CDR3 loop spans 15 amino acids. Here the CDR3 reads CASSLGFQDTGELFF. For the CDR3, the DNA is TGTGCCAGCAGCTTGGGGTTCCAAGATACCGGGGAGCTGTTTTTT.

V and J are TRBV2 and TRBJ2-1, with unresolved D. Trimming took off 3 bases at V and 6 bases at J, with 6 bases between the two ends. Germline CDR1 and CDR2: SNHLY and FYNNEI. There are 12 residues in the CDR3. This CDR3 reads CASSDYPNEQFF. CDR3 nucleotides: TGTGCCAGCAGTGATTACCCCAATGAGCAGTTCTTC.

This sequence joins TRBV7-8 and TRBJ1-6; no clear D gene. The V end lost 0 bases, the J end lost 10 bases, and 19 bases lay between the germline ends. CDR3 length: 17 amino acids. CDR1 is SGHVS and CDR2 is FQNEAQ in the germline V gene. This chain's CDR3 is CASSLAQVPDHWSPLHF. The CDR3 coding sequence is TGTGCCAGCAGCTTAGCGCAGGTACCCGATCACTGGTCACCCCTCCACTTT.

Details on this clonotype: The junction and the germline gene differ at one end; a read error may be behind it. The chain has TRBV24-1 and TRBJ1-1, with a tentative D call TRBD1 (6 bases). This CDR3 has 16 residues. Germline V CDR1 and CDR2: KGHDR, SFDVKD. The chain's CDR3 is CASSSAQGTWSAEAFF. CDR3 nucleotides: TGTGCCAGCAGTTCAGCTCAGGGGACCTGGAGCGCTGAAGCTTTCTTT.

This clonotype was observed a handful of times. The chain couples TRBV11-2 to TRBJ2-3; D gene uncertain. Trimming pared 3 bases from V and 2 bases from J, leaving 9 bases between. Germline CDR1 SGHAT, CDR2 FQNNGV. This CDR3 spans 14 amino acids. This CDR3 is CASSLVPTTDTQYF. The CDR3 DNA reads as TGTGCCAGCAGCTTGGTGCCTACCACAGATACGCAGTATTTT.

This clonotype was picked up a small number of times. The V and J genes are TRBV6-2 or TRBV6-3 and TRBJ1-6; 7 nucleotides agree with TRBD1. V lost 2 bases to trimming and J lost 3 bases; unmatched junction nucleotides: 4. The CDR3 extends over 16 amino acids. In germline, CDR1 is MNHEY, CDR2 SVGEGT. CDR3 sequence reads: CASSYDGDSYNSPLHF. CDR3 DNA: TGTGCCAGCAGTTACGATGGGGACAGCTATAATTCACCCCTCCACTTT.

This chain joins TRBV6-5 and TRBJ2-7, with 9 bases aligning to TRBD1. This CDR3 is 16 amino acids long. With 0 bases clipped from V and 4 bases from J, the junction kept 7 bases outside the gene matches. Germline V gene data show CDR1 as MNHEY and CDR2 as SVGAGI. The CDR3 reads CASSYSSDRGGYEQYF. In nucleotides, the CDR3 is TGTGCCAGCAGTTACTCGTCGGACAGGGGAGGTTACGAGCAGTACTTC.

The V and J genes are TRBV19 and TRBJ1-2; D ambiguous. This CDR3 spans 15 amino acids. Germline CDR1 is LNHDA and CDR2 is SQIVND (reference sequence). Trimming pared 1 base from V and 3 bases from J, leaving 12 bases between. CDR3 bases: TGTGCCAGTAGTATAGTGACCTACTCTGACTATGGCTACACCTTC. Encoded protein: CASSIVTYSDYGYTF.

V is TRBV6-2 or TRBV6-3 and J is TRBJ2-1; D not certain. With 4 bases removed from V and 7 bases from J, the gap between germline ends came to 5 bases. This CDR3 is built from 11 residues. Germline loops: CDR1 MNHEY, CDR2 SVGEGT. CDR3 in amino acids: CASSFENEQFF. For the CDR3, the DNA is TGTGCCAGCAGTTTCGAGAATGAGCAGTTCTTC.

CDR3 nucleotide sequence: TGTGCCAGCAAACCGGGACAGTTAACCTACGAGCAGTACGTC. As protein: CASKPGQLTYEQYV. The J gene is TRBJ2-7, the V gene TRBV28, with TRBD1 matching 7 bases. Germline CDR1 and CDR2: MDHEN and SYDVKM. With V trimmed by 7 bases and J by 2 bases, 8 bases remained unmatched. The CDR3 sequence is 14 residues long.

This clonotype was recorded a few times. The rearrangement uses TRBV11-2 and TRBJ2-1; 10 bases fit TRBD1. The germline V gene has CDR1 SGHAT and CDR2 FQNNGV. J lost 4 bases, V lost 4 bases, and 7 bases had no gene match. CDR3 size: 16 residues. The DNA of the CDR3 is TGTGCCAGCAGCTACCCCGGGACAGGGGCATACAATGAGCAGTTCTTC. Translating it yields CASSYPGTGAYNEQFF.